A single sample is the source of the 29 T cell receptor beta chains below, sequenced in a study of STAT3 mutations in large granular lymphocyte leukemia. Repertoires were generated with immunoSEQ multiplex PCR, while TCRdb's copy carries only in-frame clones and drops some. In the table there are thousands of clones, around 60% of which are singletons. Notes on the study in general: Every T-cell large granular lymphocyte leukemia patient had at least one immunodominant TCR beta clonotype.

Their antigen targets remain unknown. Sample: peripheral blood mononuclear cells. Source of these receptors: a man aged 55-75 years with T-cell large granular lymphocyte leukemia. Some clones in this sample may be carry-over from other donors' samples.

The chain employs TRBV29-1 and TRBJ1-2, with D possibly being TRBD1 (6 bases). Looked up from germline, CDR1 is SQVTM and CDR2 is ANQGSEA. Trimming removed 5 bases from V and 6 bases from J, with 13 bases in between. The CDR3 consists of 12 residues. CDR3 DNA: TGCAGCGTTACACAGGGTGGAGATGGCTACACCTTC. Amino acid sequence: CSVTQGGDGYTF.

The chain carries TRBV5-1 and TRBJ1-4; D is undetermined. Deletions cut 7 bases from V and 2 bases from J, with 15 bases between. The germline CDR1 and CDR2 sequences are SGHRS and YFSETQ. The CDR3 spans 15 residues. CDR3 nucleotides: TGCGCCAGCGGGCCCTCGGGGTCGACTAATGAAAAACTGTTTTTT. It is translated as CASGPSGSTNEKLFF.

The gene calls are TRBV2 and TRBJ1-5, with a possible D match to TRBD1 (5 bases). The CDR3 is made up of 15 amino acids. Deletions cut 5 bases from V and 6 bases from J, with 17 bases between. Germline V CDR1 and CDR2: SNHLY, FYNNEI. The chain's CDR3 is CASSPDSGSSQPQHF. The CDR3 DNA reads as TGTGCCAGCAGTCCAGACAGTGGGTCCAGTCAGCCCCAGCATTTT.

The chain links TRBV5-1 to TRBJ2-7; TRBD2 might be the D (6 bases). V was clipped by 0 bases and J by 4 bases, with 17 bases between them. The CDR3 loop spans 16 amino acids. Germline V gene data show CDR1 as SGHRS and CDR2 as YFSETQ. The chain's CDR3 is CASSLGSGDMAYEQYF. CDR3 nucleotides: TGCGCCAGCAGCTTGGGATCGGGGGATATGGCATACGAGCAGTACTTC.

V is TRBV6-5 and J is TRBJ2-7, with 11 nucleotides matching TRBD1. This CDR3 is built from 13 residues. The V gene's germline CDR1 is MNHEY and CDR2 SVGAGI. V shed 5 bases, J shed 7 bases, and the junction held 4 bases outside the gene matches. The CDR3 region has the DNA TGTGCCAGCAGTCCCGGGACAGGGGGAGAGCAGTACTTC. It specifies CASSPGTGGEQYF.

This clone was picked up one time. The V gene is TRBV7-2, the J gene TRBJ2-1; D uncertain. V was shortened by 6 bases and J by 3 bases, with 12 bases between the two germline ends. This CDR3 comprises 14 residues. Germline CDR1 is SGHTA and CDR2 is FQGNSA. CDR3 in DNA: TGTGCCAGCAGTCCATCTGGGGTCTACAATGAGCAGTTCTTC. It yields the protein CASSPSGVYNEQFF.

Here the CDR3 reads CASNSPRYF. CDR3 DNA: TGTGCCAGCAACTCCCCTCGGTACTTC. The genes are TRBV2 and TRBJ2-5; D gene uncertain. V was shortened by 7 bases and J by 13 bases, with 10 bases between the two germline ends. Germline values: CDR1 SNHLY, CDR2 FYNNEI. The CDR3 contains 9 residues.

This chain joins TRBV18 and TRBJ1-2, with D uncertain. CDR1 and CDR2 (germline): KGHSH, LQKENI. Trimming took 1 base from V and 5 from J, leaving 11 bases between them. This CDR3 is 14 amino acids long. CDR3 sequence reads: CASSPRVQEYGYTF. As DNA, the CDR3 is TGTGCCAGCTCACCACGGGTCCAGGAGTATGGCTACACCTTC.

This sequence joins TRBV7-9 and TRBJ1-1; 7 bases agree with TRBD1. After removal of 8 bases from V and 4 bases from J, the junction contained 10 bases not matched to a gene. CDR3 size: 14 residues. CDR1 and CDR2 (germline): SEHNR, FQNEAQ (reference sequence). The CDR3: CASSGQGESTEAFF. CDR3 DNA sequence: TGTGCCAGCTCAGGGCAGGGGGAGAGCACTGAAGCTTTCTTT.

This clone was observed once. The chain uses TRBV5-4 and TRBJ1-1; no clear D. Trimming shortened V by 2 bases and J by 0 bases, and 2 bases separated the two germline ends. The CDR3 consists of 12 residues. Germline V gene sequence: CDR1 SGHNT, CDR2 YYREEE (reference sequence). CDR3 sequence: CASSFMNTEAFF. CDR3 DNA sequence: TGTGCCAGCAGCTTCATGAACACTGAAGCTTTCTTT.

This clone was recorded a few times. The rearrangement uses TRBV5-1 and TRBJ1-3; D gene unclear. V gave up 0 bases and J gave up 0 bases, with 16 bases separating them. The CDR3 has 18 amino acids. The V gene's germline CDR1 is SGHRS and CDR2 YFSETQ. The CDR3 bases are TGCGCCAGCAGCTTGGGGGTCCGACTCGCATCCTCTGGAAACACCATATATTTT. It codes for CASSLGVRLASSGNTIYF. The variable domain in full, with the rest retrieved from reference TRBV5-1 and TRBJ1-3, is KAGVTQTPRYLIKTRGQQVTLSCSPISGHRSVSWYQQTPGQGLQFLFEYFSETQRNKGNFPGRFSGRQFSNSRSEMNVSTLELGDSALYLCASSLGVRLASSGNTIYFGEGSWLTVV.

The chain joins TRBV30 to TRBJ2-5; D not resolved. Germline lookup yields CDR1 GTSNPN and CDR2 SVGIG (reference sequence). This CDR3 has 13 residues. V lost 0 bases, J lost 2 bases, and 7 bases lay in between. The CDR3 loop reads CAWSVALQETQYF. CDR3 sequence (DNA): TGTGCCTGGAGTGTAGCTTTACAAGAGACCCAGTACTTC.

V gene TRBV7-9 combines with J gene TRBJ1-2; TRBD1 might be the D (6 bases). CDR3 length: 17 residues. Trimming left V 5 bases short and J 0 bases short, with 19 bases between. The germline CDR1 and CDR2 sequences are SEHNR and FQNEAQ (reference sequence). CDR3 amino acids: CASSPGIGQIANYGYTF. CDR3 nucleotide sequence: TGTGCCAGCAGCCCGGGAATCGGACAGATCGCTAACTATGGCTACACCTTC.

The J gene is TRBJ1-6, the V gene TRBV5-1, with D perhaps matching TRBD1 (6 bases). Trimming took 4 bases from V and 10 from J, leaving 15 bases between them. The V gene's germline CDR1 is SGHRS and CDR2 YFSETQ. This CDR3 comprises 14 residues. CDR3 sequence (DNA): TGCGCCAGCAGCCTTCAGGGAAGGGGGTCACCCCTCCACTTT. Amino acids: CASSLQGRGSPLHF.

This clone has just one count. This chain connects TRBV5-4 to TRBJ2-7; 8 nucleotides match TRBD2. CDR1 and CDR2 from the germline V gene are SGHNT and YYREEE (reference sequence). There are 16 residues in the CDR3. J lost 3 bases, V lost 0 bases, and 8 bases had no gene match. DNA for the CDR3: TGTGCCAGCAGCTTGGCCGGGGTTAGCGGGGTCTACGAGCAGTACTTC. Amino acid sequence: CASSLAGVSGVYEQYF.

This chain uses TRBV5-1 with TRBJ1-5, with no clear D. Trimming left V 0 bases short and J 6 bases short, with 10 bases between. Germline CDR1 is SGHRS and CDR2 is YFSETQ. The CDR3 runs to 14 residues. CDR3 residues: CASSLGGGSQPQHF. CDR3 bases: TGCGCCAGCAGCTTGGGAGGAGGAAGTCAGCCCCAGCATTTT.

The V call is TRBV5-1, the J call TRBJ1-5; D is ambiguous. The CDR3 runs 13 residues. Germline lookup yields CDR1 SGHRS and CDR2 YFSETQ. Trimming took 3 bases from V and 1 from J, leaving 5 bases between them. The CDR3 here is CASSSGSNQPQHF. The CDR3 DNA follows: TGCGCCAGCAGCTCTGGCAGCAATCAGCCCCAGCATTTT.

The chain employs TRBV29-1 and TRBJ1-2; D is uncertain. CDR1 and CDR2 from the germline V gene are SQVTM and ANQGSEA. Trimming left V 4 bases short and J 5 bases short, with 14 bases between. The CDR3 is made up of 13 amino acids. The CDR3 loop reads CSVAGSHIYGYTF. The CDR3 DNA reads TGCAGCGTTGCGGGGAGTCATATTTATGGCTACACCTTC.

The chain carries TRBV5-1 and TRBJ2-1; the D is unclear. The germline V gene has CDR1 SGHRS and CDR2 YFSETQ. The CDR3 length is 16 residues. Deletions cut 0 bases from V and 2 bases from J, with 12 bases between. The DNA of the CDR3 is TGCGCCAGCAGCTTGGAATCGAGGCGCCCCTACAATGAGCAGTTCTTC. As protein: CASSLESRRPYNEQFF.

The CDR3 bases are TGTGCCAGATCCTACGAGCAGTACTTC. It is translated as CARSYEQYF. This chain uses TRBV14 with TRBJ2-7; no reliable D call. The V gene lost 9 bases and the J gene lost 1 base, with 1 base spanning the gap. The CDR3 is made up of 9 amino acids. Germline CDR1 SGHDN, CDR2 FVKESK. The whole variable domain, filled in from reference TRBV14 and TRBJ2-7, reads EAGVTQFPSHSVIEKGQTVTLRCDPISGHDNLYWYRRVMGKEIKFLLHFVKESKQDESGMPNNRFLAERTGGTYSTLKVQPAELEDSGVYFCARSYEQYFGPGTRLTVT.

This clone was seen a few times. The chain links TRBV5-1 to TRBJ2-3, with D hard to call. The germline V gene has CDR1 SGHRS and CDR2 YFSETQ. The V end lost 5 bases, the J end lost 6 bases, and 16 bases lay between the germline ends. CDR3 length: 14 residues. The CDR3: CASRSQVSADTQYF. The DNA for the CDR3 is TGCGCCAGCAGGTCCCAGGTGTCAGCCGATACGCAGTATTTT.

The CDR3 loop reads CATSESSYEQYF. CDR3 coding DNA: TGTGCCACCTCGGAGAGCTCCTACGAGCAGTACTTC. This rearrangement joins TRBV10-3 to TRBJ2-7, with D unresolved. CDR3 size: 12 residues. CDR1 is ENHRY and CDR2 is SYGVKD in the germline V gene. V lost 10 bases, J lost 0 bases, and 10 bases lay in between.

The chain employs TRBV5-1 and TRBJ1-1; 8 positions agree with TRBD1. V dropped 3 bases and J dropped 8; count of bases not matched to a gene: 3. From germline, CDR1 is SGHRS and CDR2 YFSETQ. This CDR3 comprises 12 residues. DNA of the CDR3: TGCGCCAGCAGCTACCGGACAGGGGAAGCTTTCTTT. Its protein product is CASSYRTGEAFF.

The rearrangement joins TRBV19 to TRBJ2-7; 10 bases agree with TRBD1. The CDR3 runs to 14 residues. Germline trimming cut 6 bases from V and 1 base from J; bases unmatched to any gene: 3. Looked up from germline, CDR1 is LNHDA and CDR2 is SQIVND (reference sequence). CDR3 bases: TGTGCCAGTAGGTGGACAGGGGGTTCCTACGAGCAGTACTTC. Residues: CASRWTGGSYEQYF.

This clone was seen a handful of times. The DNA of the CDR3 is TGTGCCAGCAGCTTACCCCCGGACAGGGCCGGCGACGAGCAGTACTTC. Protein product: CASSLPPDRAGDEQYF. V and J are TRBV7-9 and TRBJ2-7, with 8 positions matching TRBD1. The CDR3 extends over 16 amino acids. Losses at the gene ends were 2 bases for V and 5 bases for J; bases not matched to a gene: 11. From germline, CDR1 is SEHNR and CDR2 FQNEAQ (reference sequence). The full variable domain, completed using reference TRBV7-9 and TRBJ2-7, is DTGVSQNPRHKITKRGQNVTFRCDPISEHNRLYWYRQTLGQGPEFLTYFQNEAQLEKSRLLSDRFSAERPKGSFSTLEIQRTEQGDSAMYLCASSLPPDRAGDEQYFGPGTRLTVT.

CDR3: CASSLDLSGANVLTF. Here the CDR3 DNA reads TGTGCCAGCAGCTTGGACCTCTCTGGGGCCAACGTCCTGACTTTC. This chain uses TRBV5-4 with TRBJ2-6; D is unresolved. V lost 0 bases and J 0 bases, leaving 4 bases between the germline ends. This CDR3 contains 15 residues. In germline, CDR1 is SGHNT, CDR2 YYREEE (reference sequence).

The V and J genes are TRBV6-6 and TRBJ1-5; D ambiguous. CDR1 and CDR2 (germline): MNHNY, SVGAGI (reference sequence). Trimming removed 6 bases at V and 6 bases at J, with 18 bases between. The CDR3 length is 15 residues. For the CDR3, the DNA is TGTGCCAGCAGGGACCCAGACACGGTCCGTCAGCCCCAGCATTTT. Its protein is CASRDPDTVRQPQHF.

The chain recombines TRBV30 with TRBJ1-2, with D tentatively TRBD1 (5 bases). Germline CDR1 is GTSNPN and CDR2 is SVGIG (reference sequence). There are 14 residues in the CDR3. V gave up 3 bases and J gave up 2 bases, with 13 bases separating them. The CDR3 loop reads CAWSRDSGNYGYTF. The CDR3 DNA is TGTGCCTGGAGCCGGGACTCCGGGAACTATGGCTACACCTTC.

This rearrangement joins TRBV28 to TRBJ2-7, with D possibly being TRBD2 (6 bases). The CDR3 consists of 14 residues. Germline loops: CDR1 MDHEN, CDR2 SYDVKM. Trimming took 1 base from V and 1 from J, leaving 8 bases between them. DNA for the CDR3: TGTGCCAGCAGTTTATTGGAGGGATCCTACGAGCAGTACTTC. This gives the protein CASSLLEGSYEQYF. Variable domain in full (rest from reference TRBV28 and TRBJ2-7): DVKVTQSSRYLVKRTGEKVFLECVQDMDHENMFWYRQDPGLGLRLIYFSYDVKMKEKGDIPEGYSVSREKKERFSLILESASTNQTSMYLCASSLLEGSYEQYFGPGTRLTVT.